Listed below are T cell receptor beta chains from one sample, sequenced in a study of human T cells and chemical hapten exposure. TCRdb fed the RACE reads into MiXCR, producing one record per CDR3 protein. The profile shows 300,000 to 450,000 distinct CDR3 sequences, around 5.5% of them singletons. The material was whole blood, obtained in connection with sensitization to the hapten diphenylcyclopropenone (DPC). Receptors were obtained from a woman aged 50 to 60 with alopecia areata. Some clones in this sample may be carry-over from other donors' samples. Both conserved end residues are trimmed from each CDR3.

J	V	CDR3
TRBJ1-5	TRBV7-2	ASSLGLGGNQPQH
TRBJ1-6	TRBV27	ASRPPGAGNSPLH
TRBJ2-7	TRBV29-1	SVLGPENPYEQY
TRBJ1-1	TRBV20-1	SATRQTGYTEAF
TRBJ1-6	TRBV12-3/TRBV12-4	ASSLAAGGSPLH
TRBJ2-5	TRBV11-2	ASSFGQGQEETQY
TRBJ2-3	TRBV5-1	ASSLEVRTDTQY
TRBJ1-2	TRBV7-2	ASSFKGAMDGSYGYT
TRBJ2-3	TRBV5-6	ASSSPGAGTQY
TRBJ1-4	TRBV9	ASSGESGDNEKLF
TRBJ1-5	TRBV24-1	ATSDSGGNQPQH
TRBJ2-7	TRBV20-1	SGEGLADLYEQY
TRBJ2-7	TRBV6-5	ASSYALAGGPHEQY
TRBJ2-3	TRBV10-3	AIGTDTQY
TRBJ1-2	TRBV29-1	SVELQGRNYGYT
TRBJ1-1	TRBV18	ASSPLSAGGDTEAF
TRBJ1-1	TRBV6-4	AKPGALNTEAF
TRBJ2-1	TRBV11-1	ASSLDPVYNEQF
TRBJ1-2	TRBV12-3/TRBV12-4	ASTEPGDQGYT
TRBJ2-1	TRBV28	ASSPALRGPPYNEQF
TRBJ2-6	TRBV10-3	AISEGGSGANVLT
TRBJ2-7	TRBV19	ASTEGASYEQY
TRBJ2-3	TRBV20-1	SAPGTSGSYGDTQY
TRBJ1-1	TRBV12-3/TRBV12-4	ASSSHHRGLEFMNTEAF
TRBJ1-6	TRBV6-5	ASNNIETLDSPLH
TRBJ2-3	TRBV7-2	ASSSSLAGGHLGSTDTQY
TRBJ1-6	TRBV4-1	ASSQALGRNSPLH
TRBJ2-7	TRBV3-1	ASSRSGRAGHEQY
TRBJ1-4	TRBV5-1	ASSPTTQAGEKLF
TRBJ2-1	TRBV19	ASSAILAGGPEEQF
TRBJ2-1	TRBV4-3	ASSQDLAGGPKDEQF
TRBJ1-2	TRBV6-2/TRBV6-3	ASSLPGQGSYGYT
TRBJ2-3	TRBV20-1	SARRTSATDTQY
TRBJ2-7	TRBV5-6	ASSFLNLTRLEDEQY
TRBJ1-2	TRBV29-1	SVGRGLNGYT
TRBJ2-7	TRBV9	ASSVAGLDSAEQY
TRBJ2-5	TRBV2	ASSEGSLQETQY
TRBJ2-7	TRBV5-5	ASSLSGGSYEQY
TRBJ2-2	TRBV7-9	ASIPVPGELF
TRBJ2-2	TRBV30	AWSVHENTGELF
TRBJ2-2	TRBV20-1	SARDRGTGELF
TRBJ1-2	TRBV4-3	ASSQDLRQGADGYT
TRBJ2-3	TRBV6-5	ASRGLAAGTDTQY
TRBJ1-4	TRBV11-2	ASSPRTGLEKLF
TRBJ2-3	TRBV20-1	SARVKDTQY
TRBJ2-2	TRBV29-1	SVPGTGTGELF
TRBJ1-2	TRBV6-2/TRBV6-3	ASSYGRAYGYT
TRBJ2-7	TRBV7-2	ASSLGAPREQY
TRBJ2-3	TRBV7-8	ASSLFISGNTDTQY
TRBJ2-7	TRBV7-2	ASSPGQLQY
TRBJ2-2	TRBV13	ASSRRGYTGELF
TRBJ1-4	TRBV18	ASSWTTTNEKLF
TRBJ2-7	TRBV9	ASSVGTHYEQY